The rows below give T cell receptor beta chains drawn from one sample of a study of post-analysis software for immune sequencing data. TCRdb fed the PCR reads into MiXCR, producing one record per CDR3 protein. Found here are fewer than 850,000 distinct CDR3 sequences, 30% of them singletons; the top ten hold 0.56%. The sequencing sample was made of blood. Receptors originate from a girl between 10 and 17 years old with multiple sclerosis. The CDR3 runs from the conserved cysteine through the conserved F or W. A D gene is named only where the DNA matches it firmly. Where a row states a size, it is once, few, many or the class of an expanded clone; other rows omit it.

J	V	D	size	DNA	CDR3
TRBJ1-2	TRBV29-1	-	few	TGCAGCGTGGGGTTGGGCCTCAGCGCCTCCTATGGCTACACCTTC	CSVGLGLSASYGYTF
TRBJ2-1	TRBV29-1	-	-	TGCAGCGTACGACCACTGGCGGGGCCGGGGGATGAGCAGTTCTTC	CSVRPLAGPGDEQFF
TRBJ1-2	TRBV5-1	-	-	TGCGCCAGCAGCTTGTCAGGCAGGGGCGGCGGCTACACCTTC	CASSLSGRGGGYTF
TRBJ1-4	TRBV18	TRBD1	few	TGTGCCAGCTCACCAAACAGGGGTTTCGGCGAAAAACTGTTTTTT	CASSPNRGFGEKLFF
TRBJ1-4	TRBV28	-	-	TGTGCCAGCGGATCAGAAACCCCCGGGACGCCGAATGAAAAACTGTTTTTT	CASGSETPGTPNEKLFF
TRBJ2-1	TRBV6-4	TRBD1	few	TGTGCCAGCAGGACAGGGAATGAGCAGTTCTTC	CASRTGNEQFF
TRBJ2-1	TRBV7-2	-	-	TGTGCCAGCAGCTTACAGGGTTTGGGCTCTTACAATGAGCAGTTCTTC	CASSLQGLGSYNEQFF
TRBJ1-1	TRBV28	-	few	TGTGCCAGCAGTTTAATACGGGAGTCGAACACTGAAGCTTTCTTT	CASSLIRESNTEAFF
TRBJ2-1	TRBV28	TRBD2	-	TGTGCCAGCAGTTCGGACCTCGGGAGGGATGAGCAGTTCTTC	CASSSDLGRDEQFF
TRBJ2-1	TRBV7-2	TRBD1	few	TGTGCCAGCAGCTTACTGGGACAGGGATACAATGAGCAGTTCTTC	CASSLLGQGYNEQFF
TRBJ2-1	TRBV3-1	TRBD1	-	TGTGCCAGCAGCCAACCGGACAGGGACAATGAGCAGTTCTTC	CASSQPDRDNEQFF
TRBJ1-1	TRBV9	TRBD1	-	TGTGCCAGCAGCCCACTACAGGGGGGGACCACTGAAGCTTTCTTT	CASSPLQGGTTEAFF
TRBJ2-2	TRBV5-5	-	-	TGTGCCAGCAGCTTCCAGGGGACAACCGGGGAGCTGTTTTTT	CASSFQGTTGELFF
TRBJ1-1	TRBV12-3/TRBV12-4	-	few	TGTGCCAGCAGTACTCCGGGGGGCACTGAAGCTTTCTTT	CASSTPGGTEAFF
TRBJ1-6	TRBV9	TRBD1	-	TGTGCCAGCAGCGTCGCCGGGACAGGGACGAATTCACCCCTCCACTTT	CASSVAGTGTNSPLHF
TRBJ2-6	TRBV20-1	TRBD1	-	TGCAGTGCCAGACAGGGTTTGGAAGGGGCCAACGTCCTGACTTTC	CSARQGLEGANVLTF
TRBJ2-7	TRBV5-1	TRBD1	-	TGCGCCAGCAGCTCCCAGCCGGGACAGGGATTCGAGCAGTACTTC	CASSSQPGQGFEQYF
TRBJ1-6	TRBV20-1	TRBD1	few	TGCAGTGCTAGAAGTGGGACAGGGGATCGTTCGTCCTATAATTCACCCCTCCACTTT	CSARSGTGDRSSYNSPLHF
TRBJ2-1	TRBV3-1	TRBD2	few	TGTGCCAGCAGCCAAGATCGAGGACTAGCGGGAGCTGTGCAGTTCTTC	CASSQDRGLAGAVQFF
TRBJ1-2	TRBV4-1	-	-	TGCGCCAGCAGCCAAGACAGGACCGGTTCCTCCGGCTACACCTTC	CASSQDRTGSSGYTF
TRBJ2-1	TRBV5-1	TRBD2	-	TGCGCCAGCAGCTCAGGACTAGCGGGACCCCAACTAGGGAATGAGCAGTTCTTC	CASSSGLAGPQLGNEQFF
TRBJ2-7	TRBV28	TRBD1	-	TGTGCCAGCACCACGGGACAGACTTCCTACGAGCAGTACTTC	CASTTGQTSYEQYF
TRBJ1-2	TRBV5-1	-	many	TGCGCCAGCAGCTCGACGGACAGAGAAGCTAACTATGGCTACACCTTC	CASSSTDREANYGYTF
TRBJ1-4	TRBV29-1	TRBD1	-	TGCAGCGTTGAACTGACAGGGCCTGAAAAACTGTTTTTT	CSVELTGPEKLFF
TRBJ2-7	TRBV5-1	-	few	TGCGCCAGCCAAGAGGGGGCAACTGCGGGAGAGCAGTACTTC	CASQEGATAGEQYF
TRBJ2-7	TRBV20-1	-	many	TGCAGTGCTAGACCACCGGACGGACGTTACGAGCAGTACTTC	CSARPPDGRYEQYF
TRBJ2-3	TRBV7-2	-	few	TGTGCCAGCAGCCCAGACGGGGTTCCAGATACGCAGTATTTT	CASSPDGVPDTQYF
TRBJ2-7	TRBV4-3	TRBD1	few	TGCGCCAGCAGCCAAGGAAAGACAGGGTACGAGCAGTACTTC	CASSQGKTGYEQYF
TRBJ2-7	TRBV20-1	-	few	TGCAGTGCTAGAGATAACACCTACGAGCAGTACTTC	CSARDNTYEQYF
TRBJ2-1	TRBV20-1	-	few	TGCAGTGCTAGAGTAACTTGGGGGGGGGCCATATCCTACAATGAGCAGTTCTTC	CSARVTWGGAISYNEQFF
TRBJ1-1	TRBV9	-	-	TGTGCCAGCAGCCCCCGGGCAGGTTCCACTGAAGCTTTCTTT	CASSPRAGSTEAFF
TRBJ1-1	TRBV20-1	-	-	TGCAGTGCTAGTAGAAGGGAAGACACTGAAGCTTTCTTT	CSASRREDTEAFF
TRBJ2-1	TRBV5-6	-	few	TGTGCCAGCAGCTCCTGGGGGGGCCCCGGCGATGAGCAGTTCTTC	CASSSWGGPGDEQFF
TRBJ2-7	TRBV13	-	-	TGTGCCAGCAGCTTAGGGGGGAGCGCCCCCTACGAGCAGTACTTC	CASSLGGSAPYEQYF
TRBJ2-5	TRBV27	TRBD2	few	TGTGCCAGCAGTGGTCCGGGACTAGCTGATCAAGAGACCCAGTACTTC	CASSGPGLADQETQYF
TRBJ2-1	TRBV29-1	-	few	TGCAGCGTCCGGATAAATGAGCAGTTCTTC	CSVRINEQFF
TRBJ2-1	TRBV28	TRBD2	-	TGTGTCAGCAGCAGGACTAGCGGGGGCTACAATGAGCAGTTCTTC	CVSSRTSGGYNEQFF
TRBJ2-7	TRBV20-1	-	-	TGCAGTGTGGAAGCAGGACCCGATAATTACGAGCAGTACTTC	CSVEAGPDNYEQYF
TRBJ2-4	TRBV28	-	-	TGTGCCAGCAGTTCCGCCGGGACGGTAATAGCCAAAAACATTCAGTACTTC	CASSSAGTVIAKNIQYF
TRBJ2-1	TRBV6-5	TRBD2	few	TGTGCCAACAGTTATCAATCGGAGCGGGGGGGTTATGAGCAGTTCTTC	CANSYQSERGGYEQFF
TRBJ2-4	TRBV11-2	-	-	TGTGCCAGCAGCCCCAACTGGCAGGCCAAAAACATTCAGTACTTC	CASSPNWQAKNIQYF
TRBJ2-3	TRBV6-5	TRBD2	-	TGTGCCAGCAGTTCGGAACGGGACTATGGTACAGATACGCGGTATTTT	CASSSERDYGTDTRYF
TRBJ2-1	TRBV2	-	-	TGTGCCAGCAGGAGGATAGACCAAGGCAATGAGCAGTTCTTC	CASRRIDQGNEQFF
TRBJ1-2	TRBV7-2	TRBD1	few	TGTGCCAGCAGCTTAGCGCAAGGACAGGGCGACTATGGCTACACCTTC	CASSLAQGQGDYGYTF
TRBJ2-3	TRBV7-2	-	-	TGTGCCAGCGTCCGGGACACCAGCACAGATACGCAGTATTTT	CASVRDTSTDTQYF
TRBJ2-5	TRBV4-1	TRBD2	few	TGCGCCAGCAGCCAAGGGCGGGGGGGTCGTGAGACCCAGTACTTC	CASSQGRGGRETQYF
TRBJ1-4	TRBV2	-	-	TGTGCCAGCAGTGAAAAGGACAGAACAACTAATGAAAAACTGTTTTTT	CASSEKDRTTNEKLFF
TRBJ2-3	TRBV7-6	TRBD1	few	TGTGCCAGCAGCTTAGGCAGGGGACAGCGCACAGATACGCAGTATTTT	CASSLGRGQRTDTQYF
TRBJ1-2	TRBV6-5	TRBD1	-	TGTGCCAGCAGTGGACAGGGGTTTGGCTACACCTTC	CASSGQGFGYTF
TRBJ2-3	TRBV7-2	TRBD1	-	TGTGCCAGCAGCCTTAACAGGGGCGCTTCTAGCACAGATACGCAGTATTTT	CASSLNRGASSTDTQYF
TRBJ2-3	TRBV28	-	-	TGTGCCAGCAGTGACCTGACTGTAGCCGCAGATACGCAGTATTTT	CASSDLTVAADTQYF
TRBJ2-1	TRBV6-4	TRBD2	-	TGTGCCAGCAGTGACACTTCACCGGGACTAGCGGTACACAATGAGCAGTTCTTC	CASSDTSPGLAVHNEQFF
TRBJ1-1	TRBV20-1	-	-	TGCAGTGCTACAACGGGCAGCGTAATCATGAACACTCAAGCTTTCTTT	CSATTGSVIMNTQAFF